Listed here are 11 T cell receptor beta chains from one sample, sequenced in a study of cytotoxic CD8 clonotypes in ibrutinib-treated CLL (dated by TCRdb to the early 2020s). The time point label here, explained by the study, means: roughly 12 months on ibrutinib. The method was the immunoSEQ multiplex PCR assay. TCRdb retrieved this table from immuneACCESS and kept in-frame rearrangements only. Not all clones are present; in checked studies, unresolved V genes account for under half, and no reason is known for the remainder. The table for this sample lists 45,000 or so clones; approximately 74% of them were counted only once. Jointly, the top ten make up approximately 12% of the sample. The sequencing used PBMCs, collected after 12 months of ibrutinib treatment. These receptors all stem from a human donor with chronic lymphocytic leukemia.

This sequence joins TRBV12-5 and TRBJ2-1; 10 positions agree with TRBD2. CDR1 is LGHNT and CDR2 is FRNRAP in the germline V gene. The ends lost 7 bases at V and 4 bases at J; junction bases unmatched: 7. This CDR3 has 15 residues. CDR3 sequence reads: CASEAGGPRYNEQFF. CDR3 sequence (DNA): TGTGCTAGTGAAGCGGGAGGGCCTCGGTACAATGAGCAGTTCTTC. Drawing the rest from reference TRBV12-5 and TRBJ2-1, the complete variable domain is DARVTQTPRHKVTEMGQEVTMRCQPILGHNTVFWYRQTMMQGLELLAYFRNRAPLDDSGMPKDRFSAEMPDATLATLKIQPSEPRDSAVYFCASEAGGPRYNEQFFGPGTRLTVL.

This clone was seen only once. The chain combines TRBV11-2 with TRBJ2-7; no clear D. This CDR3 contains 15 residues. The germline V gene has CDR1 SGHAT and CDR2 FQNNGV. V gave up 1 base and J gave up 2 bases, with 12 bases separating them. CDR3 DNA sequence: TGTGCCAGCAGCTTAGTCGGTCAAACCACCTACGAGCAGTACTTC. It yields the protein CASSLVGQTTYEQYF.

This clone occurred once. The chain combines TRBV19 with TRBJ2-7; D unclear. The CDR3 loop spans 13 amino acids. Germline CDR1 LNHDA, CDR2 SQIVND (reference sequence). Trimming stripped 1 base from V and 3 bases from J, with 7 bases between. CDR3 sequence (DNA): TGTGCCAGTAGTATAGTCGGCGGCTACGAGCAGTACTTC. Translation: CASSIVGGYEQYF.

The V and J genes are TRBV15 and TRBJ2-1, with D hard to call. The CDR3 is 12 amino acids. V lost 0 bases to trimming and J lost 8 bases, with 5 bases between them. Germline CDR1 is LNHNV and CDR2 is YYDKDF (reference sequence). In DNA, the CDR3 is TGTGCCACCAGCAGAGATTTCGATGAGCAGTTCTTC. Residues: CATSRDFDEQFF.

This clone was seen just once. J is TRBJ1-3 and V is TRBV7-9; no clear D gene. CDR1 is SEHNR and CDR2 is FQNEAQ in the germline V gene (reference sequence). The V end was cut by 2 bases, the J end by 2 bases, with 10 bases between. The CDR3 totals 15 residues. CDR3 protein: CASSLNIGPGNTIYF. CDR3 coding DNA: TGTGCCAGCAGCTTAAATATAGGGCCTGGAAACACCATATATTTT.

With regard to this clone: Additional DNA sequences in this sample encode the identical CDR3. The chain is built from TRBV6-1 and TRBJ2-5; TRBD2 aligns across 7 bases. Trimming removed 4 bases from V and 1 base from J; junction bases left unmatched: 0. The CDR3 is 13 amino acids. CDR1 is MNHNS and CDR2 is SASEGT in the germline V gene. CDR3 sequence: CASSGGSQETQYF. DNA for the CDR3: TGTGCCAGCAGTGGCGGGAGCCAAGAGACCCAGTACTTC.

The CDR3 DNA sequence: TGTGCCAGTAGTATGCGACAGGGGCCCTCTGGAAACACCATATATTTT. Protein sequence: CASSMRQGPSGNTIYF. V usage is TRBV19 and J usage is TRBJ1-3; 8 bases map to TRBD1. V dropped 3 bases and J dropped 0; count of bases not matched to a gene: 4. CDR3 size: 16 residues. Germline assignment: CDR1 LNHDA and CDR2 SQIVND (reference sequence).

The chain links TRBV25-1 to TRBJ2-1, with 13 nucleotides matching TRBD2. This CDR3 is built from 15 residues. V lost 4 bases to trimming and J lost 5 bases; unmatched junction nucleotides: 2. In germline, CDR1 is MGHDK, CDR2 SYGVNS. The CDR3 sequence: CASSGGLAGNNEQFF. In DNA, the CDR3 is TGTGCCAGCAGTGGGGGACTAGCGGGGAACAATGAGCAGTTCTTC.

The chain carries TRBV15 and TRBJ2-2; either TRBD1 or TRBD2 may supply D (5 bases each). The CDR3 loop spans 15 amino acids. Germline lookup yields CDR1 LNHNV and CDR2 YYDKDF (reference sequence). V lost 1 base to trimming and J lost 5 bases, with 11 bases between them. This chain's CDR3 is CATSRVRGRTGELFF. The CDR3 coding sequence is TGTGCCACCAGCAGAGTTCGGGGACGGACCGGGGAGCTGTTTTTT. The whole variable domain, remainder taken from reference TRBV15 and TRBJ2-2, is DAMVIQNPRYQVTQFGKPVTLSCSQTLNHNVMYWYQQKSSQAPKLLFHYYDKDFNNEADTPDNFQSRRPNTSFCFLDIRSPGLGDTAMYLCATSRVRGRTGELFFGEGSRLTVL.

The chain recombines TRBV9 with TRBJ2-5; D unresolved. The ends were cut back, 5 bases at V and 1 base at J, with 12 bases in the middle. This CDR3 contains 14 residues. The germline CDR1 and CDR2 sequences are SGDLS and YYNGEE. The CDR3 coding sequence is TGTGCCAGCAGTCTAAATCCTAGCCAAGAGACCCAGTACTTC. As protein: CASSLNPSQETQYF.

The chain has TRBV19 and TRBJ1-5, with TRBD1 matching over 7 bases. The CDR3 spans 15 residues. Germline trimming cut 7 bases from V and 4 bases from J; bases unmatched to any gene: 10. Germline lookup yields CDR1 LNHDA and CDR2 SQIVND (reference sequence). The CDR3 region is CASTSDRLGNQPQHF. Here the CDR3 DNA reads TGTGCCAGTACCTCGGACAGGTTAGGGAATCAGCCCCAGCATTTT.